A selection of T cell receptor beta chains follows, all from one sample in a study of blood T cell repertoires in COVID-19. Some clones are missing from TCRdb's copy, which holds only in-frame ones; the method was immunoSEQ multiplex PCR. This sample yields 93,000 or so clones, of which around 82% are seen a single time; roughly 13% belongs to the top ten. The specimen was peripheral blood. All receptors derive from a human donor in a cohort sampled during active or convalescent COVID-19. Each CDR3 is given with its conserved first and last residue. Fields, in order: V gene, J gene, CDR3 protein.

TRBV12-5,TRBJ2-5,CASTQTVSEETQYF
TRBV5-1,TRBJ2-5,CASSLGLNRGRETQYF
TRBV19,TRBJ2-1,CASSISGGSRYNEQFF
TRBV19,TRBJ1-1,CASSILDRVGPEAFF
TRBV4-2,TRBJ1-5,CASSLGPGSNQPQHF
TRBV5-1,TRBJ1-2,CASSLEGQGRSSYTF
TRBV5-6,TRBJ1-5,CASSLGGYSNQPQHF
TRBV3-1/TRBV3-2,TRBJ1-5,CASSQESRQPQHF
TRBV9,TRBJ2-7,CASSVGPTGDEQYF
TRBV19,TRBJ1-4,CASSTPGTGDEKLFF
TRBV4-3,TRBJ2-2,CASSQRRDAGSPGELFF
TRBV6-6,TRBJ2-7,CASDQGGQGRGYEQYF
TRBV28,TRBJ2-7,CASSFGLWEQYF
TRBV5-1,TRBJ1-4,CASSLVSGGDEKLFF
TRBV9,TRBJ1-3,CASSVGNSGNTIYF
TRBV29-1,TRBJ2-3,CSSRQGWGQDTQYF
TRBV3-1/TRBV3-2,TRBJ2-3,CASSQPGLAGWTDTQYF
TRBV5-4,TRBJ1-2,CASSSWDTWGYTF
TRBV2,TRBJ1-3,CASRRTGVGNTIYF
TRBV9,TRBJ2-5,CASSPSGLPQETQYF
TRBV19,TRBJ1-1,CASSPAGVTEAFF
TRBV13,TRBJ2-2,CASSLGRGIGHTGELFF
TRBV12-5,TRBJ1-3,CASALEGPSSGNTIYF
TRBV7-2,TRBJ2-5,CASGRRQETQYF
TRBV19,TRBJ1-4,CASSIGQGDEKLFF
TRBV18,TRBJ2-7,CASSPVGQGSYEQYF
TRBV6-5,TRBJ1-1,CASTGGSTEAFF
TRBV12-5,TRBJ1-2,CASGSQNRVGYTF
TRBV9,TRBJ1-6,CASSVDEGSPLHF
TRBV11-3,TRBJ2-2,CASSLDGGAGTGELFF
TRBV6-5,TRBJ2-6,CASKPGLSGANVLTF
TRBV2,TRBJ2-2,CASTVTTGGGELFF
TRBV6-5,TRBJ1-1,CASKRGTEAFF
TRBV2,TRBJ1-4,CASVGSLFGEKLFF
TRBV10-3,TRBJ2-5,CAISSPGQETQYF
TRBV7-2,TRBJ2-3,CASSNLRRGGPADTQYF